The table lists the clone carrying this T cell receptor beta chain with a few counts. The antigen remains unidentified. The germline gene is not matched at one end of the junction; a read error may be the cause. This sample was included in a study of T-cell reconstitution after alpha-beta-depleted transplantation in children. Broader study findings: Surviving recipient T cells and thymic progenitors accounted for the high day-60 TCRbeta diversity observed in some patients.

Molecular barcoding with unique molecular identifiers was used for the TCRbeta library. TCRdb re-derived calls from the PCR reads in MiXCR, one entry per CDR3 protein. The table lists around 490,000 distinct CDR3 sequences, about 10% of them singletons, with 14% in the top ten. The CDR3 consists of 15 residues. Per germline, CDR1 MGHRA and CDR2 YSYEKL. The chain uses TRBV4-1 and TRBJ1-4; unclear D gene. The clonotype originates from a female patient aged 2-9 years who had a stem cell transplant for aplastic anemia, so the T cells may come from the graft donor. This material consisted of PBMCs, mostly from graft donor cells, taken 180 days after TCRalphabeta/CD19-depleted stem cell transplant. Written as DNA, the CDR3 is TGCGCCAGCAGCCAGGAGGAGCAAGCTAAGGAAAAACTGTTTTTT. Residues: CASSQEEQAKEKLFF.